Each of the 28 T cell receptor beta chains below was sequenced from the same sample in a study of cytomegalovirus exposure and HLA in healthy donors. In the PCR, 60 Vbeta and 13 Jbeta primers were used. TCRdb's copy holds only in-frame clones and misses some; the assay was immunoSEQ multiplex PCR. The sample yields some 190,000 clones, 85% seen once. Sequenced: PBMCs. The receptor source for this set is a boy between 2 and 10 years old in good health and CMV-seronegative.

The chain combines TRBV28 with TRBJ1-5, with D possibly TRBD1 on 6 matching bases. Deletions cut 6 bases from V and 7 bases from J, with 19 bases between. Looked up from germline, CDR1 is MDHEN and CDR2 is SYDVKM. This CDR3 spans 15 amino acids. The CDR3 sequence: CASSPQQGIGQPQHF. CDR3 nucleotides: TGTGCCAGCAGCCCCCAACAGGGAATCGGCCAGCCCCAGCATTTT.

Here the CDR3 DNA reads TGTGCCTGGTCCGACAGGGGGGGCGGGGAGCTGTTTTTT. It encodes CAWSDRGGGELFF. V usage is TRBV30 and J usage is TRBJ2-2; 9 bases map to TRBD1. The CDR3 is 13 residues long. V shed 5 bases, J shed 7 bases, and the junction held 5 bases outside the gene matches. Germline V gene data show CDR1 as GTSNPN and CDR2 as SVGIG (reference sequence).

The chain joins TRBV5-4 to TRBJ2-3, with a tentative D call TRBD2 (5 bases). The CDR3 length is 15 residues. The germline CDR1 and CDR2 sequences are SGHNT and YYREEE (reference sequence). V was shortened by 4 bases and J by 0 bases, with 12 bases between the two germline ends. CDR3 DNA sequence: TGTGCCAGCAGCCTATCTCAGCGGAGCACAGATACGCAGTATTTT. Encoded protein: CASSLSQRSTDTQYF. Complete variable domain (other parts from reference TRBV5-4 and TRBJ2-3): ETGVTQSPTHLIKTRGQQVTLRCSSQSGHNTVSWYQQALGQGPQFIFQYYREEENGRGNFPPRFSGLQFPNYSSELNVNALELDDSALYLCASSLSQRSTDTQYFGPGTRLTVL.

The rearrangement links TRBV4-1 to TRBJ1-5; D possibly corresponds to TRBD1 (5 bases). Germline CDR1 and CDR2: MGHRA and YSYEKL. V was cut by 0 bases and J by 6 bases, with 18 bases left in between. The CDR3 runs 17 residues. CDR3 amino acids: CASSQDRGRQKSQPQHF. CDR3 DNA sequence: TGCGCCAGCAGCCAAGATAGGGGCAGACAAAAAAGTCAGCCCCAGCATTTT.

V and J are TRBV5-1 and TRBJ2-5, with D possibly TRBD1 on 7 matching bases. With 2 bases removed from V and 8 bases from J, the gap between germline ends came to 16 bases. This CDR3 contains 14 residues. Looked up from germline, CDR1 is SGHRS and CDR2 is YFSETQ. The CDR3 reads CASSFQGGLDTQYF. The CDR3 bases are TGCGCCAGCAGCTTCCAGGGGGGACTGGATACCCAGTACTTC. Full variable domain (remainder filled in from reference TRBV5-1 and TRBJ2-5): KAGVTQTPRYLIKTRGQQVTLSCSPISGHRSVSWYQQTPGQGLQFLFEYFSETQRNKGNFPGRFSGRQFSNSRSEMNVSTLELGDSALYLCASSFQGGLDTQYFGPGTRLLVL.

The chain couples TRBV27 to TRBJ1-2; D might be TRBD1 (5 bases). Germline CDR1 MNHEY, CDR2 SMNVEV (reference sequence). Trimming left V 5 bases short and J 4 bases short, with 11 bases between. The CDR3 is made up of 13 amino acids. CDR3 amino acids: CASSPTGGYGYTF. The CDR3 DNA is TGTGCCAGCAGTCCAACCGGGGGCTATGGCTACACCTTC.

This chain links TRBV9 with TRBJ2-5, with 10 positions matching TRBD2. The DNA end is a closer match to TRBJ2-7, so the J assignment may be wrong. The CDR3 length is 16 residues. Germline V CDR1 and CDR2: SGDLS, YYNGEE. CDR3 sequence: CASSGSLAGATYEQYF. In DNA form, the CDR3 reads TGTGCCAGCAGCGGATCCCTAGCGGGAGCTACCTACGAGCAGTACTTC.

The chain recombines TRBV12-2 with TRBJ2-7; the table's D call TRBD2 went unverified against the DNA. TRBV12-2 is flagged as a pseudogene. The CDR3 runs 17 residues. In DNA form, the CDR3 reads TGTGCAAGTCGCCGCAGGACTAGCGGGAGGGCCCCCCACGAGCAGTACTTC. This gives the protein CASRRRTSGRAPHEQYF.

Details on this clone: One junction end disagrees with the germline gene, perhaps due to a read error. The chain is built from TRBV30 and TRBJ2-2, with TRBD2 as a possible D gene (5 bases). Looked up from germline, CDR1 is GTSNPN and CDR2 is SVGIG (reference sequence). The CDR3 length is 13 residues. The CDR3 DNA reads TGTGCCTGGAGTGCCTCATCCTCCGGGAAGCTGTTTTTT. Translating gives CAWSASSSGKLFF.

This chain links TRBV25-1 with TRBJ2-1; 9 bases agree with TRBD1. Trimming cost V 8 bases and J 6 bases; bases outside gene matches: 14. Germline V gene data show CDR1 as MGHDK and CDR2 as SYGVNS. The CDR3 has 16 residues. Here the CDR3 reads CASVPKTGGLGNEQFF. Written as DNA, the CDR3 is TGTGCCAGCGTCCCCAAAACAGGGGGCTTGGGCAATGAGCAGTTCTTC.

The rearrangement joins TRBV28 to TRBJ1-4; 10 nucleotides align to TRBD1. With V trimmed by 2 bases and J by 8 bases, 5 bases remained unmatched. The CDR3 totals 15 residues. In germline, CDR1 is MDHEN, CDR2 SYDVKM. CDR3 coding DNA: TGTGCCAGCAGTTTAGCGGGACAGGGGCAAGAAAAACTGTTTTTT. It is translated as CASSLAGQGQEKLFF. The variable domain in full, with the rest retrieved from reference TRBV28 and TRBJ1-4, is DVKVTQSSRYLVKRTGEKVFLECVQDMDHENMFWYRQDPGLGLRLIYFSYDVKMKEKGDIPEGYSVSREKKERFSLILESASTNQTSMYLCASSLAGQGQEKLFFGSGTQLSVL.

The gene calls are TRBV7-2 and TRBJ1-1; TRBD1 is a possible D gene (6 bases). The germline V and J ends were trimmed by 5 bases and 4 bases, with 11 bases remaining between them. Germline loops: CDR1 SGHTA, CDR2 FQGNSA. This CDR3 has 13 residues. The CDR3 sequence is CASSPDRSTEAFF. The CDR3 DNA is TGTGCCAGCAGCCCTGACAGGTCCACTGAAGCTTTCTTT.

The V gene is TRBV5-6, the J gene TRBJ2-7, with no clear D. The CDR3 is made up of 13 amino acids. The germline gives CDR1 SGHDT, CDR2 YYEEEE. V dropped 2 bases and J dropped 0 bases, with 6 bases sitting between them. CDR3 residues: CASSLRSSYEQYV. In nucleotides, the CDR3 is TGTGCCAGCAGCTTACGTAGCTCCTACGAGCAGTACGTC.

J is TRBJ2-1 and V is TRBV11-2, with D perhaps TRBD1 (6 bases). Per the germline V gene, CDR1 is SGHAT and CDR2 is FQNNGV. V dropped 1 base and J dropped 11 bases, with 15 bases sitting between them. The CDR3 totals 14 residues. This chain's CDR3 is CASSLGPVQGQQFF. The CDR3 DNA is TGTGCCAGCAGCTTAGGTCCAGTACAGGGTCAGCAGTTCTTC.

The chain carries TRBV5-6 and TRBJ1-6, with a tentative D call TRBD1 (6 bases). Germline CDR1 and CDR2: SGHDT and YYEEEE. V dropped 5 bases and J dropped 11 bases, with 11 bases sitting between them. The CDR3 has 12 amino acids. DNA for the CDR3: TGTGCCAGCAGACAGGGCAATACACCCCTCCACTTT. Its protein product is CASRQGNTPLHF.

DNA of the CDR3: TGTGCCAGCAGCTTAGGACCCAGGGCGGATCGCAATCAGCCCCAGCATTTT. Translating it yields CASSLGPRADRNQPQHF. The gene calls are TRBV7-8 and TRBJ1-5; possibly TRBD1 for D (5 bases). V lost 1 base, J lost 2 bases, and 15 bases lay in between. The CDR3 loop spans 17 amino acids. From germline, CDR1 is SGHVS and CDR2 FQNEAQ.

The chain combines TRBV6-1 with TRBJ2-5; 7 bases line up with TRBD1. This CDR3 region has 15 residues. Germline V CDR1 and CDR2: MNHNS, SASEGT. V gave up 0 bases and J gave up 1 base; unmatched junction bases: 2. This chain's CDR3 is CASSEAAGGQETQYF. In DNA form, the CDR3 reads TGTGCCAGCAGTGAAGCGGCAGGGGGCCAAGAGACCCAGTACTTC.

This chain links TRBV15 with TRBJ2-1; 9 bases are shared with TRBD2. The V segment lost 5 bases and the J segment 4 bases; nucleotides outside the gene matches: 18. This CDR3 has 19 residues. Germline V lookup: CDR1 LNHNV, CDR2 YYDKDF (reference sequence). The CDR3 coding sequence is TGTGCCACCAGCTCTTCCCTGGAGGCTAGCGGGGCCTTATACAATGAGCAGTTCTTC. Translation gives CATSSSLEASGALYNEQFF.

This sequence joins TRBV20-1 and TRBJ1-4; D unresolved. V dropped 6 bases and J dropped 13 bases, with 12 bases sitting between them. This CDR3 is built from 10 residues. The germline V gene has CDR1 DFQATT and CDR2 SNEGSKA (reference sequence). CDR3 DNA sequence: TGCAGTGCCCCCGCCCCGCGACTGTTTTTT. It is translated as CSAPAPRLFF.

The chain has TRBV2 and TRBJ2-2, with no clear D. Per the germline V gene, CDR1 is SNHLY and CDR2 is FYNNEI. Trimming cost V 2 bases and J 0 bases, with 13 bases left between them. The CDR3 has 17 amino acids. The CDR3 DNA reads TGTGCCAGCAGTGAATTTAGTGGGCTCGCGAACACCGGGGAGCTGTTTTTT. It translates to CASSEFSGLANTGELFF. Together with reference TRBV2 and TRBJ2-2, the CDR3 gives the full variable domain: EPEVTQTPSHQVTQMGQEVILRCVPISNHLYFYWYRQILGQKVEFLVSFYNNEISEKSEIFDDQFSVERPDGSNFTLKIRSTKLEDSAMYFCASSEFSGLANTGELFFGEGSRLTVL.

The chain uses TRBV7-8 and TRBJ2-1, with 13 bases that match TRBD2. V trimming: 1 base; J trimming: 8 bases; junction bases outside the gene matches: 14. Germline CDR1 SGHVS, CDR2 FQNEAQ. The CDR3 sequence is 19 residues long. The CDR3 sequence is CASSLGTSGGPSGGYEQFF. The CDR3 DNA reads TGTGCCAGCAGCTTAGGGACTAGCGGGGGCCCATCAGGGGGATATGAGCAGTTCTTC.

This clone was observed once. This chain joins TRBV7-6 and TRBJ1-1; perhaps TRBD1 as D (5 bases). Per germline, CDR1 SGHVS and CDR2 FNYEAQ. The CDR3 consists of 13 residues. V lost 5 bases, J lost 6 bases, and 13 bases lay in between. The CDR3 DNA sequence: TGTGCCAGCAGCCCATTTCTGACAGCTGAAGCTTTCTTT. This codes for CASSPFLTAEAFF.

The chain employs TRBV12-5 and TRBJ2-5, with 7 bases identical to TRBD2. The CDR3 sequence is 16 residues long. The germline gives CDR1 LGHNT, CDR2 FRNRAP. Germline trimming cut 3 bases from V and 0 bases from J; bases unmatched to any gene: 7. In DNA, the CDR3 is TGTGCTAGTGGTTTATTCGGGGGGACGGACCAAGAGACCCAGTACTTC. Protein sequence: CASGLFGGTDQETQYF. The full variable domain, completed using reference TRBV12-5 and TRBJ2-5, is DARVTQTPRHKVTEMGQEVTMRCQPILGHNTVFWYRQTMMQGLELLAYFRNRAPLDDSGMPKDRFSAEMPDATLATLKIQPSEPRDSAVYFCASGLFGGTDQETQYFGPGTRLLVL.

V is TRBV7-9 and J is TRBJ2-2; TRBD1 matches at 7 bases. The CDR3 runs to 14 residues. Trimming at V came to 7 bases and at J to 5 bases, leaving 7 bases not matched to a gene. Per germline, CDR1 SEHNR and CDR2 FQNEAQ (reference sequence). CDR3 sequence (DNA): TGTGCCAGCAAGGAGGCCAGGGGGACCGGGGAGCTGTTTTTT. This encodes CASKEARGTGELFF.

V usage is TRBV27 and J usage is TRBJ1-5, with D possibly being TRBD1 (6 bases). The V end lost 3 bases, the J end lost 3 bases, and 9 bases lay between the germline ends. The germline V gene has CDR1 MNHEY and CDR2 SMNVEV (reference sequence). This CDR3 is 14 amino acids long. The CDR3 here is CASSFTGTNQPQHF. CDR3 sequence (DNA): TGTGCCAGCAGTTTCACAGGGACCAATCAGCCCCAGCATTTT.

This CDR3 is CASSGNEQFF. The CDR3 region has the DNA TGTGCCAGCTCGGGGAATGAGCAGTTCTTC. The chain combines TRBV2 with TRBJ2-1; a possible D gene is TRBD2 (5 bases). Looked up from germline, CDR1 is SNHLY and CDR2 is FYNNEI. The ends were cut back, 8 bases at V and 7 bases at J, with 6 bases in the middle. There are 10 residues in the CDR3.

The rearrangement uses TRBV25-1 and TRBJ2-1; 12 bases map to TRBD2. This CDR3 has 14 residues. Germline CDR1 and CDR2: MGHDK and SYGVNS. V was clipped by 8 bases and J by 4 bases; unmatched bases: 3. The chain's CDR3 is CASLTSGSYNEQFF. The CDR3 DNA sequence: TGTGCCAGCCTGACTAGCGGGAGTTACAATGAGCAGTTCTTC.

The V gene is TRBV10-1, the J gene TRBJ2-3; D is ambiguous. This CDR3 spans 17 amino acids. V dropped 0 bases and J dropped 2 bases, with 15 bases sitting between them. In germline, CDR1 is WNHNN, CDR2 SYGVQD (reference sequence). This chain's CDR3 is CASSESRLQDDTDTQYF. The CDR3 DNA follows: TGCGCCAGCAGTGAGTCGAGGCTACAAGACGACACAGATACGCAGTATTTT.